This T cell receptor (beta chain) was sequenced during a study of CD8 T cells in Susac syndrome. Study outcomes and limitations: In its TCR sequencing and HLA analysis, the study acknowledged that the number of individuals was relatively small.

Concerning this clonotype itself: No antigen is known for it.

0.5 to 1 ug RNA was reverse transcribed with random hexamers. MiXCR was run by TCRdb on the immunoSEQ multiplex PCR reads, yielding one entry per CDR3 protein. The sample records about 300,000 distinct CDR3 sequences, around nine tenths being singletons. The germline V gene has CDR1 ENHRY and CDR2 SYGVKD. After removal of 2 bases from V and 4 bases from J, the junction contained 3 bases not matched to a gene. This CDR3 spans 15 amino acids. The origin of this receptor is a human donor with multiple sclerosis. Sequencing input: CD8+ T cells from PBMCs. The J gene is TRBJ2-2, the V gene TRBV10-3; 8 nucleotides match TRBD1. CDR3 nucleotide sequence: TGTGCCATCAGTGAGGGGACAGGTCTCACCGGGGAGCTGTTTTTT. This gives the protein CAISEGTGLTGELFF.